The sequence of this TCR beta chain was determined in a study of T-cell memory formation after mild COVID-19. Study-level findings and limits: Researchers report contracting CD4+ clones mostly in CM and EM, with CD8+ clones in EMRA.

This clonotype was found many times. The antigen is unknown. TCRdb re-called the 5' RACE reads with MiXCR, one entry per CDR3 protein. Of 35,000 to 50,000 distinct CDR3 sequences listed, less than 9.5% were seen once; the top ten hold 10% to 15%. CDR3 length: 14 amino acids. CDR1 and CDR2 (germline): KGHDR, SFDVKD. V dropped 5 bases and J dropped 5 bases, with 12 bases sitting between them. The sequence derives from an adult woman who had mild COVID-19 (a few samples of this study predate the infection). Cell type and time point are not known. This chain uses TRBV24-1 with TRBJ2-1; no clear D gene. Material for sequencing was PBMCs or a T cell subset sorted from them (not recorded which). This CDR3 reads CATSGSMKDNEQFF. As DNA, the CDR3 is TGTGCCACCAGTGGGAGTATGAAAGACAATGAGCAGTTCTTC.